The T cell receptor (beta chain) under discussion was sequenced for a study of shared clonotypes between healthy human individuals. CDR3 length: 13 residues. Germline V CDR1 and CDR2: SGHRS, YFSETQ. The J segment lost 5 bases and the V segment lost 5 bases, leaving 6 bases of the junction unmatched. Assay used: immunoSEQ multiplex PCR; TCRdb lists only in-frame clones, some missing. The sample has about 490,000 clones; approximately 78% are singletons. This TCR was sampled from a woman between 40 and 55 years old in good health. Some clones in this sample may be carry-over from other donors' samples. The chain couples TRBV5-1 to TRBJ1-2; 7 nucleotides line up with TRBD1. The sample was PBMCs. In DNA form, the CDR3 reads TGCGCCAGCAGGTGGGACAGCCCATATGGCTACACCTTC. This sequence encodes CASRWDSPYGYTF.